A selection of T cell receptor beta chains follows, all from one sample in a study of OX40 agonist ivuxolimab in advanced cancers. Here immunoSEQ multiplex PCR was the method, and the copy in TCRdb shows in-frame clones only, minus some. Seen here are about 3,000 clones, more than 60% observed once, and the top ten hold about 20%. Sequences were derived from CD4+ or CD8+ T cells sorted from blood, sampled in a trial of the OX40 agonist ivuxolimab. Receptor source: an adult with an advanced solid tumor such as melanoma, head and neck, liver or kidney cancer. Each CDR3 is given with its conserved first and last residue. The D gene is left open where the match is weak. Only part of the rows carry a size: once, few, many, or a class if the clone is expanded.

CDR3 protein | CDR3 DNA | V gene | clone size | J gene | D gene
CASSVAEGNGANVLTF | TGTGCCAGCAGCGTAGCTGAGGGAAATGGGGCCAACGTCCTGACTTTC | TRBV9 | - | TRBJ2-6 | -
CASIVPGQTISGANVLTF | TGTGCCAGCATCGTCCCGGGACAGACAATCTCTGGGGCCAACGTCCTGACTTTC | TRBV21-1 | - | TRBJ2-6 | -
CASSVFSGGPGNEQFF | TGTGCCAGCAGCGTATTTAGCGGGGGTCCCGGGAATGAGCAGTTCTTC | TRBV7-8 | - | TRBJ2-1 | TRBD2
CASSVDGQGTTNEKLFF | TGTGCCAGCAGCGTAGACGGGCAGGGGACAACTAATGAAAAACTGTTTTTT | TRBV9 | - | TRBJ1-4 | -
CASSGRGSKNLQETQYF | TGTGCCAGCAGCGGCCGAGGAAGCAAAAACCTCCAAGAGACCCAGTACTTC | TRBV7-8 | - | TRBJ2-5 | -
CATSREAGAIQETQYF | TGTGCCACCAGCAGAGAAGCGGGCGCCATCCAAGAGACCCAGTACTTC | TRBV15 | - | TRBJ2-5 | -
CASSQGDRLNTEAFF | TGCGCCAGCAGCCAAGGGGACAGACTGAACACTGAAGCTTTCTTT | TRBV4-3 | - | TRBJ1-1 | TRBD1
CASSLGRGPGYEQYF | TGTGCCAGCAGCTTGGGGCGCGGGCCTGGCTACGAGCAGTACTTC | TRBV5-4 | - | TRBJ2-7 | -
CASSAGGPYNEQFF | TGTGCCAGCAGCGCAGGGGGCCCCTACAATGAGCAGTTCTTC | TRBV27 | - | TRBJ2-1 | TRBD1
CASSQEARDNYEQYF | TGCGCCAGCAGCCAAGAGGCCCGGGACAACTACGAGCAGTACTTC | TRBV4-1 | - | TRBJ2-7 | -
CASSLASGSLVHNEQFF | TGTGCCAGCAGCTTAGCTAGCGGGAGCTTAGTCCACAATGAGCAGTTCTTC | TRBV7-2 | - | TRBJ2-1 | TRBD2
CASSVFGEATGELFF | TGTGCCAGCAGCGTTTTCGGCGAGGCCACCGGGGAGCTGTTTTTT | TRBV9 | - | TRBJ2-2 | -
CASSADRNTEAFF | TGCGCCAGCAGCGCCGACAGGAACACTGAAGCTTTCTTT | TRBV5-1 | - | TRBJ1-1 | -
CASSVGAGQIQETQYF | TGTGCCAGCAGCGTAGGTGCAGGCCAAATCCAAGAGACCCAGTACTTC | TRBV9 | few | TRBJ2-5 | -
CASSQGASSYTF | TGCGCCAGCAGCCAAGGGGCGTCAAGCTACACCTTC | TRBV4-1 | few | TRBJ1-2 | -
CASSTPSDEQYF | TGTGCCAGCAGTACCCCGAGCGACGAGCAGTACTTC | TRBV25-1 | - | TRBJ2-7 | -
CASSEGQGSGNEQFF | TGTGCCAGCAGCGAGGGACAGGGAAGTGGCAATGAGCAGTTCTTC | TRBV9 | - | TRBJ2-1 | TRBD1
CATSRSAQSRANVLTF | TGTGCCACCAGCCGATCCGCACAAAGTCGGGCCAACGTCCTGACTTTC | TRBV15 | - | TRBJ2-6 | -
CAWSIVGRYTDTQYF | TGTGCCTGGAGTATCGTGGGGCGGTACACAGATACGCAGTATTTT | TRBV30 | - | TRBJ2-3 | -
CSAQVMDGYTF | TGCAGTGCTCAGGTGATGGATGGCTACACCTTC | TRBV20-1 | few | TRBJ1-2 | -
CASSPQLANTQYF | TGTGCCAGCAGCCCACAACTAGCGAATACGCAGTATTTT | TRBV5-4 | - | TRBJ2-3 | TRBD2
CASSQGQGYGSYEQYF | TGCGCCAGCAGCCAAGGGCAGGGGTATGGGTCCTACGAGCAGTACTTC | TRBV4-3 | - | TRBJ2-7 | -
CASSQELAGVNEQFF | TGCGCCAGCAGCCAAGAGCTAGCGGGAGTGAATGAGCAGTTCTTC | TRBV4-1 | - | TRBJ2-1 | TRBD2
CASSMGTGELFF | TGTGCCAGTAGTATGGGTACCGGGGAGCTGTTTTTT | TRBV19 | - | TRBJ2-2 | -
CASSPGGHGTF | TGTGCCAGCAGCCCCGGGGGTCACGGCACCTTC | TRBV7-6 | - | TRBJ1-2 | -
CASSLSGTTYEQYF | TGTGCCAGCAGCTTGTCAGGGACGACCTACGAGCAGTACTTC | TRBV5-6 | - | TRBJ2-7 | -
CASSPSPMNTEAFF | TGCGCCAGCAGCCCCAGCCCGATGAACACTGAAGCTTTCTTT | TRBV5-1 | - | TRBJ1-1 | -
CASSLVHPNYGYTF | TGTGCCAGCAGCTTAGTCCATCCTAACTATGGCTACACCTTC | TRBV11-1 | - | TRBJ1-2 | -
CASSQTSGTVDTQYF | TGTGCCAGCAGCCAGACTAGCGGGACTGTAGATACGCAGTATTTT | TRBV9 | - | TRBJ2-3 | TRBD2
CASSWDRGHGNTIYF | TGTGCCAGCAGTTGGGACAGGGGGCATGGAAACACCATATATTTT | TRBV6-6 | few | TRBJ1-3 | TRBD1
CASSIAGGAHYEQYF | TGTGCCAGCAGCATAGCAGGTGGGGCCCACTACGAGCAGTACTTC | TRBV27 | once | TRBJ2-7 | -
CASSPRTSGSLDTQYF | TGCGCCAGCAGCCCTCGGACTAGCGGGAGTCTAGATACGCAGTATTTT | TRBV4-3 | - | TRBJ2-3 | TRBD2
CASTYGGDGNTIYF | TGTGCCAGCACCTACGGGGGGGATGGAAACACCATATATTTT | TRBV28 | - | TRBJ1-3 | -
CASGGLAGVETQYF | TGTGCCAGCGGAGGACTAGCGGGAGTAGAGACCCAGTACTTC | TRBV6-5 | - | TRBJ2-5 | TRBD2
CASSQLTGGYTF | TGCGCCAGCAGTCAATTGACGGGAGGCTACACCTTC | TRBV23-1 | - | TRBJ1-2 | -
CASSASGATTYEQYF | TGTGCCAGCAGCGCTAGCGGAGCCACAACCTACGAGCAGTACTTC | TRBV9 | - | TRBJ2-7 | TRBD2
CASSEAGGLQPQHF | TGTGCCAGCAGTGAAGCGGGGGGCCTTCAGCCCCAGCATTTT | TRBV28 | - | TRBJ1-5 | -
CASSQDGGGGNEQFF | TGTGCCAGCAGCCAAGACGGGGGGGGCGGCAATGAGCAGTTCTTC | TRBV4-2 | - | TRBJ2-1 | TRBD2
CASSIDLAAQETQYF | TGTGCCAGTAGTATAGATTTGGCAGCACAAGAGACCCAGTACTTC | TRBV19 | - | TRBJ2-5 | -
CASSQQGTGYGYTF | TGTGCCAGCAGCCAACAGGGTACAGGGTATGGCTACACCTTC | TRBV7-8 | - | TRBJ1-2 | -
CASSVGGMRDSGNTIYF | TGTGCCAGCAGCGTGGGGGGCATGAGGGACTCTGGAAACACCATATATTTT | TRBV9 | - | TRBJ1-3 | -
CASSGPGGDADTQYF | TGTGCCAGCAGCGGTCCAGGGGGCGACGCAGATACGCAGTATTTT | TRBV9 | - | TRBJ2-3 | TRBD1
CASSPSGLGPEQFF | TGTGCCAGCTCACCCTCTGGCCTAGGTCCTGAGCAGTTCTTC | TRBV18 | - | TRBJ2-1 | -
CASSQEYSSEQYF | TGTGCCAGCAGCCAAGAGTACAGTAGCGAGCAGTACTTC | TRBV14 | - | TRBJ2-7 | -
CASLFTASGSYEQYF | TGTGCCAGCCTCTTCACGGCTAGCGGGAGCTACGAGCAGTACTTC | TRBV28 | once | TRBJ2-7 | TRBD2
CASIEGHGEQYF | TGTGCCAGCATCGAGGGACATGGCGAGCAGTACTTC | TRBV7-9 | - | TRBJ2-7 | -
CATSRDQRRQATNEKLFF | TGTGCCACCAGCAGAGATCAACGGCGACAGGCAACTAATGAAAAACTGTTTTTT | TRBV15 | - | TRBJ1-4 | -